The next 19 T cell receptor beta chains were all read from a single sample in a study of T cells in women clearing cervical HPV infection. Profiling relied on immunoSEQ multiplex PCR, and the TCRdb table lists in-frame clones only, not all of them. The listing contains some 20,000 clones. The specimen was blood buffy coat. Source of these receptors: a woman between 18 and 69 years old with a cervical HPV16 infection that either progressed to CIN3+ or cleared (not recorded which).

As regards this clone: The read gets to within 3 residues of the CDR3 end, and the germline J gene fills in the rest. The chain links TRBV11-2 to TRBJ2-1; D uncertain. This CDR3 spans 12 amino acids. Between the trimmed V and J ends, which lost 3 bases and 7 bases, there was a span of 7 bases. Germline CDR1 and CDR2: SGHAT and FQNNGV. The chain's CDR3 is CASSFPLNEQFF. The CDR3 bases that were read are TGTGCCAGCAGCTTCCCTTTGAATGAG.

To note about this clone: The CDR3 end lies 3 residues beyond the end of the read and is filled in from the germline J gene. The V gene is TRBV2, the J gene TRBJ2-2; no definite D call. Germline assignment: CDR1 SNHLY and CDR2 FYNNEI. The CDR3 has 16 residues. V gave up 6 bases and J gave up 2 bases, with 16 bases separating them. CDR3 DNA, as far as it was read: TGTGCCAGCAGCACCCCTGGGCGCTTAAACACCGGGGAG. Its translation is CASSTPGRLNTGE. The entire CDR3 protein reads CASSTPGRLNTGELFF.

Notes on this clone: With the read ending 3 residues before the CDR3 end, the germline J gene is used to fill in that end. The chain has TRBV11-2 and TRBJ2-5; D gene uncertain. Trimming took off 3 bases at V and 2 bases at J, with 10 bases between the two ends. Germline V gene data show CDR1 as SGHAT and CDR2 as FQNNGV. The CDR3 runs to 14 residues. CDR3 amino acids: CASSLGQSQETQYF. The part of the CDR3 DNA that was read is TGTGCCAGCAGCTTGGGCCAAAGTCAAGAGACC.

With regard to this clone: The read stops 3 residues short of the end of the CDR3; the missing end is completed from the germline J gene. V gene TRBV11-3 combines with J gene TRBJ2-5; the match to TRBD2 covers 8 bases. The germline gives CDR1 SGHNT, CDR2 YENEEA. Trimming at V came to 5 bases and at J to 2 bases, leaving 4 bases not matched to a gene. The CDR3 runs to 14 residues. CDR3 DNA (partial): TGTGCCAGCAGCCCAGCGGGGGAACAAGAGACC. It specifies CASSPAGEQET. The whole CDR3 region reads CASSPAGEQETQYF.

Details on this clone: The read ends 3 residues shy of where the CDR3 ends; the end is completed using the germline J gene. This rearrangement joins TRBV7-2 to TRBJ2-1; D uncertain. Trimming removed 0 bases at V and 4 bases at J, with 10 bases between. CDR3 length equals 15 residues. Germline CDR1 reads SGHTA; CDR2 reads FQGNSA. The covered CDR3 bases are TGTGCCAGCAGCTTAGCCGGGTCTAGTTACAATGAG. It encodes CASSLAGSSYNE. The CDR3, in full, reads CASSLAGSSYNEQFF.

The CDR3 DNA, read in part, is TGTGCCACCAGCAGAGGGGGGGGCCCCTACGAG. Protein sequence: CATSRGGGPYE. The whole CDR3 protein is CATSRGGGPYEQYF. The chain links TRBV15 to TRBJ2-7; D may be TRBD2 (7 bases). The read terminates 3 residues ahead of where the CDR3 ends, so the germline J gene completes it. Germline V gene data show CDR1 as LNHNV and CDR2 as YYDKDF (reference sequence). The ends were cut back, 1 base at V and 2 bases at J, with 9 bases in the middle. This CDR3 region has 14 residues.

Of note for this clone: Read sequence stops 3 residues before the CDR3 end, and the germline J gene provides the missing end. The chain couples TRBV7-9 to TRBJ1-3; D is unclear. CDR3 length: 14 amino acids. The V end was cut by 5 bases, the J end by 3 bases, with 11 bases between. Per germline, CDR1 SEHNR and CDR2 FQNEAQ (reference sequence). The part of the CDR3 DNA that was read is TGTGCCAGCAGCCTAAGGGTAAATGGAAACACC. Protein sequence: CASSLRVNGNT. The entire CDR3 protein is CASSLRVNGNTIYF.

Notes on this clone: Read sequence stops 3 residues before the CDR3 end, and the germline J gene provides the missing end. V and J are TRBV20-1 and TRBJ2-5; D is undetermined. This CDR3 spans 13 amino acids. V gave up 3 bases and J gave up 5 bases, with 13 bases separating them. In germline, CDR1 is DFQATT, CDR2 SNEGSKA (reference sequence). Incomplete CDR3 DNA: TGCAGTGCTAGCCCGCCCTATGGTGAGACC. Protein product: CSASPPYGET. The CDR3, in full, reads CSASPPYGETQYF.

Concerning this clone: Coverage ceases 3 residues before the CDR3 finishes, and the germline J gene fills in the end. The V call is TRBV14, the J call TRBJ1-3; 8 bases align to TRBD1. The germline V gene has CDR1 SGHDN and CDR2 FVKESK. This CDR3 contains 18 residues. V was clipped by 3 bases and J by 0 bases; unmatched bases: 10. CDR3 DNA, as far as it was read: TGTGCCAGCAGCCAGGATCGAGGGACAGGCTTCTCTGGAAACACC. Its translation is CASSQDRGTGFSGNT. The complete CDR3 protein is CASSQDRGTGFSGNTIYF.

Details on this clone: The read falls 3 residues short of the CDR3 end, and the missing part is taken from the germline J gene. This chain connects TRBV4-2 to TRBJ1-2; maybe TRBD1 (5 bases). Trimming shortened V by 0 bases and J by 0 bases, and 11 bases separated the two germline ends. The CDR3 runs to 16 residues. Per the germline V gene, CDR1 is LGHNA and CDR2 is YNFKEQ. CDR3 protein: CASSQETTVANYGYTF. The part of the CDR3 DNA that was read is TGTGCCAGCAGCCAAGAAACGACAGTAGCTAACTATGGC.

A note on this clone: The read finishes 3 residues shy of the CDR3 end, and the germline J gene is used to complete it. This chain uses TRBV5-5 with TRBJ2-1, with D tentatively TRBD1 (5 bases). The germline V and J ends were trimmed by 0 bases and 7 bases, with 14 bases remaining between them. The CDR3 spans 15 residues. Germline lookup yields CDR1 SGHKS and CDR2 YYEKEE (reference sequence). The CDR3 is CASSLAGQGGNEQFF. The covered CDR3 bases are TGTGCCAGCAGCTTGGCCGGGCAGGGCGGTAATGAG.

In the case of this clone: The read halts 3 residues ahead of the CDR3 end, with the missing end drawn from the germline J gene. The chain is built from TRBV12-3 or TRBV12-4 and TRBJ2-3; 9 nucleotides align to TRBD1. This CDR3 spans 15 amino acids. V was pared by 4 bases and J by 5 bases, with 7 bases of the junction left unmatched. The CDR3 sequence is CASSSGTGSKDTQYF. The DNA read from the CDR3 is TGTGCCAGCAGTTCCGGGACAGGGTCTAAAGATACG.

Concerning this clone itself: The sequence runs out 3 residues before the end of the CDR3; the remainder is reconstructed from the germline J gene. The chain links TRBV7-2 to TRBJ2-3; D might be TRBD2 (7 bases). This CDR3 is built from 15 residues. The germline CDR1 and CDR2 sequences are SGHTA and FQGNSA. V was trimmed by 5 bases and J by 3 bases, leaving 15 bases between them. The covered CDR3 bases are TGTGCCAGCAGCACCTGGGGGGGCGGAACAGATACG. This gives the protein CASSTWGGGTDT. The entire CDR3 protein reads CASSTWGGGTDTQYF.

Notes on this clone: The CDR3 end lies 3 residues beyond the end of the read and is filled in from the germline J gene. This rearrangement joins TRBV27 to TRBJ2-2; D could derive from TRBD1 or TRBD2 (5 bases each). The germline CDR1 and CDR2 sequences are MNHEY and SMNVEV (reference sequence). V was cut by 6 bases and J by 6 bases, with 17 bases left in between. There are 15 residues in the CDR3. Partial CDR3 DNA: TGTGCCAGCAGCACCCACCGAGGGGTCGCCGGGGAG. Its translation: CASSTHRGVAGE. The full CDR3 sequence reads CASSTHRGVAGELFF.

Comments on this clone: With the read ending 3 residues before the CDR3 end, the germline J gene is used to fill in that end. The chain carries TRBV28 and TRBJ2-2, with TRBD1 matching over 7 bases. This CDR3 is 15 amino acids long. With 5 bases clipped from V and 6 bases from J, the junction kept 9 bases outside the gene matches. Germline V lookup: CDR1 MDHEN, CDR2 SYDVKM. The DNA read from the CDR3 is TGTGCCAGCAGTATCCCGAGGGGGCGGCCCGGGGAG. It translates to CASSIPRGRPGE. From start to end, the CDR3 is CASSIPRGRPGELFF.

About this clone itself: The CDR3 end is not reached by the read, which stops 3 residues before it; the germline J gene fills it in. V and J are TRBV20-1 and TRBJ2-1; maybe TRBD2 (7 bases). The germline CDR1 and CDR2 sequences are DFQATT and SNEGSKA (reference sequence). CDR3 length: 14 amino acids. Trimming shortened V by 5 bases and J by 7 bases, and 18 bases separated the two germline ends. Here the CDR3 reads CSAHTSVGGNEQFF. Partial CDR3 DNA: TGCAGTGCTCACACTAGCGTAGGGGGGAATGAG.

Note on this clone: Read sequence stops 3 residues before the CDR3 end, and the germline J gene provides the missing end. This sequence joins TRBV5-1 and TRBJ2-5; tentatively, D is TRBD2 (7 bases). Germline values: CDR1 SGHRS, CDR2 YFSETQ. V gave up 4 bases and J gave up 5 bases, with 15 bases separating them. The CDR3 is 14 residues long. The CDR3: CASSPDGGRETQYF. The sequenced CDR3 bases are TGCGCCAGCAGCCCGGACGGGGGGCGGGAGACC.

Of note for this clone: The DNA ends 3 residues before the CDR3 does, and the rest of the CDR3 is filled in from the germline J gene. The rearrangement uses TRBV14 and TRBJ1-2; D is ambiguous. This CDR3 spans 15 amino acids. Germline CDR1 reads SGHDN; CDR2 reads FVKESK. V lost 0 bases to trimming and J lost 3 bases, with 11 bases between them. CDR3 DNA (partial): TGTGCCAGCAGCCAAGATTGGCCAGGCCACTATGGC. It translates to CASSQDWPGHYG. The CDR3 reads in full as CASSQDWPGHYGYTF. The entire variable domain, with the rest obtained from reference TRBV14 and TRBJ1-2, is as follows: EAGVTQFPSHSVIEKGQTVTLRCDPISGHDNLYWYRRVMGKEIKFLLHFVKESKQDESGMPNNRFLAERTGGTYSTLKVQPAELEDSGVYFCASSQDWPGHYGYTFGSGTRLTVV.

The DNA read from the CDR3 is TGCAGTGCTAGAGATCTTTCAGGGGGCGGAAGTAATTCACCC. This sequence encodes CSARDLSGGGSNSP. The full CDR3 protein is CSARDLSGGGSNSPLHF. The chain couples TRBV20-1 to TRBJ1-6; 8 nucleotides match TRBD1. The read stops 3 residues short of the end of the CDR3; the missing end is completed from the germline J gene. The J segment lost 6 bases and the V segment lost 0 bases, leaving 10 bases of the junction unmatched. Looked up from germline, CDR1 is DFQATT and CDR2 is SNEGSKA (reference sequence). The CDR3 length is 17 residues.